Listed below are T cell receptor beta chains from one sample, sequenced in a study of blood T cell repertoires in COVID-19. Sequencing used immunoSEQ multiplex PCR; TCRdb keeps in-frame clones, though not all of them. The table lists a few hundred thousand clones, roughly 84% of them singletons, with roughly 3% in the top ten. Sample: peripheral blood. The receptors stem from a woman in her late teens or twenties with acute or convalescent COVID-19. Both conserved end residues are part of each CDR3. Where a row states a size, it is once, few, many or the class of an expanded clone; other rows omit it.

V: TRBV11-2
J: TRBJ2-2
size: -
CDR3: CASSFAGGSGELFF

V: TRBV19
J: TRBJ1-1
size: -
CDR3: CASSIGQGLPEAFF

V: TRBV6-5
J: TRBJ2-7
size: -
CDR3: CASGRDSTAYEQYF

V: TRBV7-3
J: TRBJ2-3
size: -
CDR3: CASSPTSGRSGDTQYF

V: TRBV29-1
J: TRBJ2-7
size: many
CDR3: CSVEVTSAPYEQYF

V: TRBV15
J: TRBJ2-1
size: -
CDR3: CATSSARGLTRNEQFF

V: TRBV3-1/TRBV3-2
J: TRBJ2-1
size: few
CDR3: CASSQVGLAGGQWGNEQFF

V: TRBV27
J: TRBJ1-1
size: -
CDR3: CATRPGGGRNTEAFF

V: TRBV20-1
J: TRBJ1-2
size: -
CDR3: CSASPGQSNYGYTF

V: TRBV6-5
J: TRBJ1-5
size: -
CDR3: CASSYSFTVSQPQHF

V: TRBV25-1
J: TRBJ2-5
size: -
CDR3: CASSEPPGQGIAETQYF

V: TRBV21-1
J: TRBJ1-6
size: -
CDR3: CARNGTGGLSRSPLHF

V: TRBV7-9
J: TRBJ1-1
size: -
CDR3: CASSVGTAQAFF

V: TRBV7-2
J: TRBJ1-6
size: -
CDR3: CASSRDRGGDSPLHF

V: TRBV5-1
J: TRBJ1-1
size: -
CDR3: CASSLGNPDLNTEAFF

V: TRBV4-2
J: TRBJ1-4
size: once
CDR3: CASSQDGGATNEKLFF

V: TRBV4-3
J: TRBJ2-2
size: -
CDR3: CASSQAGENTGELFF

V: TRBV2
J: TRBJ2-7
size: -
CDR3: CASSELYGSYEQYF

V: TRBV3-1/TRBV3-2
J: TRBJ2-7
size: -
CDR3: CASSQGASGSYEQYF

V: TRBV7-2
J: TRBJ2-3
size: -
CDR3: CASSTLAGGTDTQYF

V: TRBV6-5
J: TRBJ2-1
size: -
CDR3: CASSIREGRYNEQFF

V: TRBV7-2
J: TRBJ2-7
size: -
CDR3: CASSLVSSGGSGSSYEQYF

V: TRBV6-6
J: TRBJ1-2
size: -
CDR3: CASTAEAYGYTF

V: TRBV14
J: TRBJ1-4
size: once
CDR3: CASSQTGYTNEKLFF

V: TRBV11-2
J: TRBJ2-1
size: -
CDR3: CASSGSGLALSPNNEQFF

V: TRBV6-1
J: TRBJ2-7
size: -
CDR3: CASSELLTSQIEQYF

V: TRBV4-3
J: TRBJ1-2
size: -
CDR3: CASSQDGTGLNYGYTF

V: TRBV3-1/TRBV3-2
J: TRBJ1-5
size: -
CDR3: CASSRRTGTTRGPQHF

V: TRBV29-1
J: TRBJ1-2
size: -
CDR3: CSVVYSQKANYGYTF

V: TRBV5-1
J: TRBJ2-5
size: -
CDR3: CASSLGDRGRREETQYF

V: TRBV7-8
J: TRBJ2-1
size: -
CDR3: CASSLATGTIHEQFF

V: TRBV7-2
J: TRBJ2-3
size: once
CDR3: CASSPSGAPRSDTQYF

V: TRBV12-2
J: TRBJ1-4
size: -
CDR3: CASRLVQGVSTNEKLFF

V: TRBV19
J: TRBJ1-6
size: few
CDR3: CASSRDLANSPLHF

V: TRBV5-1
J: TRBJ1-5
size: -
CDR3: CASSLEGLSNQPQHF

V: TRBV29-1
J: TRBJ2-7
size: -
CDR3: CSVDGSLPYEQYF

V: TRBV5-1
J: TRBJ2-1
size: -
CDR3: CASQGQGDNEQFF

V: TRBV4-1
J: TRBJ1-2
size: -
CDR3: CASSQELGQGFLYGYTF

V: TRBV4-1
J: TRBJ1-2
size: -
CDR3: CASSQEGRGGGYTF

V: TRBV5-4
J: TRBJ1-6
size: -
CDR3: CASSQRGTGWNSPLHF

V: TRBV29-1
J: TRBJ2-7
size: -
CDR3: CSAGQFGYEQYF